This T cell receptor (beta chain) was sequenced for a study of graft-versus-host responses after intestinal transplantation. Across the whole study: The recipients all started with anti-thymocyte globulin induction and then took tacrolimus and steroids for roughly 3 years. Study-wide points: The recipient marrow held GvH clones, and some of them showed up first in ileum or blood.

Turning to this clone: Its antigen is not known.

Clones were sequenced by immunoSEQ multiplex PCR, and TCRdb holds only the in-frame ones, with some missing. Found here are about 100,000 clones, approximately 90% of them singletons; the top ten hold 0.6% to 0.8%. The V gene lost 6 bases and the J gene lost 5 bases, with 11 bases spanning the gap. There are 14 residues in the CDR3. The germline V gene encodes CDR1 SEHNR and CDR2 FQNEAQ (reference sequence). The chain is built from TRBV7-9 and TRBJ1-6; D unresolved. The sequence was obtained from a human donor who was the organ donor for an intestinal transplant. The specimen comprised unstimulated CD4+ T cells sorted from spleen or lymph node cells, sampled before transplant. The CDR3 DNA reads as TGTGCCAGCAGACCGGGCGGGGATAATTCACCCCTCCACTTT. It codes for CASRPGGDNSPLHF. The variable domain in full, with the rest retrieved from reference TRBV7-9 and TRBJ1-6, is DTGVSQNPRHKITKRGQNVTFRCDPISEHNRLYWYRQTLGQGPEFLTYFQNEAQLEKSRLLSDRFSAERPKGSFSTLEIQRTEQGDSAMYLCASRPGGDNSPLHFGNGTRLTVT.